The rows below give T cell receptor beta chains drawn from one sample of a study of blood T cell repertoires in COVID-19. Profiling relied on immunoSEQ multiplex PCR, and the TCRdb table lists in-frame clones only, not all of them. In the table there are under 55,000 clones, approximately 90% of which are singletons. Sample: peripheral blood. These receptors were taken from a man aged 35 to 55 with active COVID-19. The CDR3 runs from the conserved cysteine through the conserved F or W. Fields, in order: CDR3 DNA, CDR3 protein, J gene, V gene, clone size, D gene. A D gene is named only where the DNA matches it firmly. Clone size is stated in some rows and not others, as once, few, many or a class when expanded.

TGCGCCAGCAGCCAAGATCAAGCGACAAACATTCAGTACTTC CASSQDQATNIQYF TRBJ2-4 TRBV4-1 - -
TGTGCCAGCAGTTTGAATCGGGGGGCCAGCTACAATGAGCAGTTCTTC CASSLNRGASYNEQFF TRBJ2-1 TRBV28 - -
TGTGCCACCAGTGATTTGGCAGCGGGAGGGCCTCAAACCCAGTTCTTC CATSDLAAGGPQTQFF TRBJ2-1 TRBV24-1 few TRBD2
TGTGCCAGCACTCCTCGACTGGGACTAGCGGGAGTAAGTGAGCAGTTCTTC CASTPRLGLAGVSEQFF TRBJ2-1 TRBV7-9 - TRBD2
TGTGCCAGCAACCTCAGGGGCAGCTCCTACAATGAGCAGTTCTTC CASNLRGSSYNEQFF TRBJ2-1 TRBV28 - -
TGTGCCAGCAGTTTATCGGCAGGGTCGCCCTACGAGCAGTACTTC CASSLSAGSPYEQYF TRBJ2-7 TRBV27 - -
TGTGCCAGCAGCGCCTACCGACAGGAAGCTTTCTTT CASSAYRQEAFF TRBJ1-1 TRBV7-8 - -
TGTGCCAGCAGCGCCGAATTGGGCGGGAGGACAGATACGCAGTATTTT CASSAELGGRTDTQYF TRBJ2-3 TRBV9 - TRBD2
TGCGCCAGCAGCCTGGCCGGGACAGGGGCTGAAAAACTGTTTTTT CASSLAGTGAEKLFF TRBJ1-4 TRBV4-1 - TRBD1
TGTGCCAGCAGCCAAGATGCGGGACCGATAGACTATGGCTACACCTTC CASSQDAGPIDYGYTF TRBJ1-2 TRBV16 - -
TGTGCCAGCAGTGAACTAGTGGGGAGGACAGATACGCAGTATTTT CASSELVGRTDTQYF TRBJ2-3 TRBV6-1 - -
TGCGCCAGCTCGTCTAGAGGATTGACCGGGGAGCTGTTTTTT CASSSRGLTGELFF TRBJ2-2 TRBV10-1 - -
TGTGCCAGCAGCCCCCGGACAGGCCATGCAACTAATGAAAAACTGTTTTTT CASSPRTGHATNEKLFF TRBJ1-4 TRBV21-1 - -
TGTGCCAGCAGCCCTCGAAGGCTAGGGACTTACGAGCAGTACTTC CASSPRRLGTYEQYF TRBJ2-7 TRBV7-6 - -
TGTGCCAGCAGTTATGGGCACATCAGGGAACATCAGCCCCAGCATTTT CASSYGHIREHQPQHF TRBJ1-5 TRBV6-2/TRBV6-3 - -
TGCCCTAACAGGGGGCGCAAATCGGGCAATCAGCCCCAGCATTTT CPNRGRKSGNQPQHF TRBJ1-5 TRBV10-3 - TRBD1
TGTGCCAGCAGCCAAGGTCTGGCCAAAAACATTCAGTACTTC CASSQGLAKNIQYF TRBJ2-4 TRBV4-2 few -
TGTGCCAGCAGCCCGGGACTAGCGGGTACGAATGAGCAGTTCTTC CASSPGLAGTNEQFF TRBJ2-1 TRBV7-9 - TRBD2
TGTGCCAGCAGCGTGAGCGGGAGGGAATCCTTCAATGAGCAGTTCTTC CASSVSGRESFNEQFF TRBJ2-1 TRBV9 few TRBD2
TGTGCCAGCAGTTTTCAGGGGGGGACCCAGTACTTC CASSFQGGTQYF TRBJ2-5 TRBV27 - -
TGTGCCAGCAGGGTGGGGACTAGCGGGATTGAGGAGCAGTACTTC CASRVGTSGIEEQYF TRBJ2-7 TRBV2 - TRBD2
TGTGCCATCAGGGACAGGGAAGACCAACAAGAGACCCAGTACTTC CAIRDREDQQETQYF TRBJ2-5 TRBV10-3 - TRBD1
TGCGCCAGCAGTACTCTAGTGACTAGCGGGATTTCGGGGTACGAGCAGTACTTC CASSTLVTSGISGYEQYF TRBJ2-7 TRBV23-1 - TRBD2
TGTGCCAGCAGCGGCGGACAGTACAATGAGCAGTTCTTC CASSGGQYNEQFF TRBJ2-1 TRBV9 - -
TGTGCCAGCGGAGGGTTTTTCTACGAGCAGTACTTC CASGGFFYEQYF TRBJ2-7 TRBV14 - -
TGTGCCAGCAGTTACGGGCGGGAGAGCGGGGGCTACAATGAGCAGTTCTTC CASSYGRESGGYNEQFF TRBJ2-1 TRBV6-2/TRBV6-3 - TRBD2
TGTGCCAGCAGCACCGGGACAGGTTCCTACGAGCAGTACTTC CASSTGTGSYEQYF TRBJ2-7 TRBV27 - TRBD1
TGTGCTAGTGGTTTGCGAGAGACAGATACGCAGTATTTT CASGLRETDTQYF TRBJ2-3 TRBV12-5 - -
TGTGCCAGCAGCTTGGCTGCGGACTCCTTCTACGAGCAGTACTTC CASSLAADSFYEQYF TRBJ2-7 TRBV5-8 - -
TGCGCCAGCTCTCCTTTAGCGGGAGGATCCAATGAGCAGTTCTTC CASSPLAGGSNEQFF TRBJ2-1 TRBV5-1 - TRBD2
TGCGCCAGCAGCTTGTCGGGGACTAGCGGGAACGAGCAGTTCTTC CASSLSGTSGNEQFF TRBJ2-1 TRBV5-1 - TRBD2
TGTGCCAGCAGCTTAGGTAACGTAAATTTCGGCGAGCAGTACTTC CASSLGNVNFGEQYF TRBJ2-7 TRBV7-6 few -
TGTGCCAGCAGCGTAGCCCGGGTAGCCCGGACAGGAGACACAGATACGCAGTATTTT CASSVARVARTGDTDTQYF TRBJ2-3 TRBV9 once TRBD1
TGTGCCAGCAGCAAAGGGGCCGCCTACTACGAGCAGTACTTC CASSKGAAYYEQYF TRBJ2-7 TRBV21-1 - -
TGCGCCAGCAGCTTGATCTCGGGAGGGGCCGATGGCCCATTCTACGAGCAGTACTTC CASSLISGGADGPFYEQYF TRBJ2-7 TRBV5-1 - TRBD2
TGTGCCAGCAGTTTTAGTAGCGTTCCAAGCACAGATACGCAGTATTTT CASSFSSVPSTDTQYF TRBJ2-3 TRBV27 - -
TGCAGCGTTGACGAGGGGGCGACGTATGGCTACACCTTC CSVDEGATYGYTF TRBJ1-2 TRBV29-1 few TRBD1
TGTGCCACCAGTGATTACGGGGCAGGGGGCGCGGAGACCCAGTACTTC CATSDYGAGGAETQYF TRBJ2-5 TRBV24-1 - TRBD1
TGTGCCAGTAGTGCCGGACAGGGGGTTCCCGAGCAGTACTTC CASSAGQGVPEQYF TRBJ2-7 TRBV19 - TRBD1
TGTGCCAGCAGCCGCAGGGGATCTCGTGAAGAGCAGTTCTTC CASSRRGSREEQFF TRBJ2-1 TRBV11-2 - -
TGTGCCAGCAGAACAGTGGGAGGGAGGGCCCAAAATGAGCAGTTCTTC CASRTVGGRAQNEQFF TRBJ2-1 TRBV27 - TRBD2
TGTGCCAGCTCCCCTGGGAGCGGACCGGGGGATACGCAGTATTTT CASSPGSGPGDTQYF TRBJ2-3 TRBV5-8 - -
TGTGCCAGCAGCCAAAGGGGAGGGAGAGATTCACCCCTCCACTTT CASSQRGGRDSPLHF TRBJ1-6 TRBV14 - -
TGTGCCACCAGTGATGCCCCCCCGAGTAGCTCCTACAATGAGCAGTTCTTC CATSDAPPSSSYNEQFF TRBJ2-1 TRBV24-1 - -